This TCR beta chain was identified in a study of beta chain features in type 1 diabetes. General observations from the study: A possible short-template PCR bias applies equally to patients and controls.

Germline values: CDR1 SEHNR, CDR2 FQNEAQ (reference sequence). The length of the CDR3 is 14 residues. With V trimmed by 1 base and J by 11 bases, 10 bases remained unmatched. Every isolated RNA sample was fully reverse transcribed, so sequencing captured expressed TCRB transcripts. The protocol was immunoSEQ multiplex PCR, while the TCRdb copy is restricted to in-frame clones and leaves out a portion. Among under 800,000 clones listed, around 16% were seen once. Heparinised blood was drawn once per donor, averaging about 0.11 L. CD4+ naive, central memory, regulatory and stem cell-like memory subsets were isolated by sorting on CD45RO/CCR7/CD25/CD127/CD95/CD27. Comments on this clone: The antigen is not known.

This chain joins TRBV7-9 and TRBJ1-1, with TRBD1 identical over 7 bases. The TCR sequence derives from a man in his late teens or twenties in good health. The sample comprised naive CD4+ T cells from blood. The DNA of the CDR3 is TGTGCCAGCAGCTTAGGTGCCAGGGGGGCATTGGCTTTCTTT. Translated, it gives CASSLGARGALAFF.